A single T cell receptor beta chain is shown here with its context. Its antigen is still unknown. These data are taken from a study of neoadjuvant anti-PD-1 for oral cavity cancer. Study details: Patients without progression received a fourth nivolumab dose around day 43, then surgical resection on days 50-56.

Cohort: HPV-negative, locally advanced oral cavity squamous cell carcinoma patients. No culture or expansion preceded analysis of these blood cells. The data were produced by immunoSEQ multiplex PCR, yet TCRdb's version contains in-frame clones alone and is incomplete. The table shows about 72,000 clones, with about 83% occurring only once. Trimming removed 5 bases from V and 1 base from J, with 9 bases in between. Germline CDR1 reads MNHEY; CDR2 reads SVGAGI. CDR3 length equals 13 residues. Notes on the study in general: Higher pretreatment Treg/Th17 ratios tracked higher pretreatment blood clonality.

This sequence was found in a person aged 40 to 85 with oral cavity squamous cell carcinoma. The chain recombines TRBV6-5 with TRBJ2-7; D is unclear. Material: PBMCs, obtained before nivolumab (anti-PD-1) treatment. The CDR3 here is CASSPRVSYEQYF. The CDR3 nucleotides are TGTGCCAGCAGTCCCAGAGTATCCTACGAGCAGTACTTC.